The rows below give T cell receptor beta chains drawn from one sample of a study of T cell responses to AZD1222 COVID-19 vaccine. Repertoires were generated with immunoSEQ multiplex PCR, while TCRdb's copy carries only in-frame clones and drops some. There are around 100,000 clones in the sample; roughly nine tenths occur only once, and 1% to 1.5% lies in the top ten. This sample comprised peripheral blood, obtained on day 0 of AZD1222 vaccination. These TCRs come from an adult in good health. CDR3s include the opening cysteine and the closing phenylalanine or tryptophan. Fields, in order: clone size, J gene, V gene, D gene, CDR3 protein, CDR3 DNA. D genes are given only for firm matches. Size is omitted from some rows. Given values are once, few, many or a class for expanded clones.

size: NA; J: TRBJ2-5; V: TRBV3-1/TRBV3-2; D: TRBD1; CDR3: CASSQDRDRQETQYF; DNA: TGTGCCAGCAGCCAAGATAGGGACAGACAAGAGACCCAGTACTTC
size: NA; J: TRBJ2-7; V: TRBV5-6; D: NA; CDR3: CASSFRVEQYF; DNA: TGTGCCAGCAGCTTTCGGGTAGAGCAGTACTTC
size: once; J: TRBJ1-2; V: TRBV5-1; D: NA; CDR3: CASSLVGDYGYTF; DNA: TGCGCCAGCAGCTTGGTTGGAGACTATGGCTACACCTTC
size: NA; J: TRBJ1-2; V: TRBV5-6; D: NA; CDR3: CASSHRDTPFGYTF; DNA: TGTGCCAGCAGCCATCGGGACACTCCTTTTGGCTACACCTTC
size: NA; J: TRBJ2-7; V: TRBV30; D: NA; CDR3: CAWSLATTGRQYF; DNA: TGTGCCTGGAGTCTCGCGACTACAGGGAGGCAGTACTTC
size: NA; J: TRBJ2-7; V: TRBV2; D: NA; CDR3: CASSLWGDSSDEQYF; DNA: TGTGCCAGCAGCCTCTGGGGGGACAGCAGTGACGAGCAGTACTTC
size: NA; J: TRBJ2-1; V: TRBV5-3; D: NA; CDR3: CARSLEAEYNEQFF; DNA: TGTGCCAGAAGCTTGGAGGCAGAGTACAATGAGCAGTTCTTC
size: NA; J: TRBJ2-3; V: TRBV6-2/TRBV6-3; D: NA; CDR3: CASSWTSTDTQYF; DNA: TGTGCCAGCAGTTGGACTAGCACAGATACGCAGTATTTT
size: NA; J: TRBJ1-5; V: TRBV19; D: NA; CDR3: CASSFLVRQPYQPQHF; DNA: TGTGCCAGTAGTTTTCTGGTGCGGCAGCCTTATCAGCCCCAGCATTTT
size: once; J: TRBJ1-2; V: TRBV5-6; D: NA; CDR3: CASSLSSSRTSDYTF; DNA: TGTGCCAGCAGCTTGTCTTCGTCCAGGACATCCGACTACACCTTC
size: NA; J: TRBJ1-1; V: TRBV5-1; D: TRBD1; CDR3: CASSLGGGQAQAFF; DNA: TGCGCCAGCAGCTTGGGAGGTGGACAGGCGCAAGCTTTCTTT
size: NA; J: TRBJ1-1; V: TRBV6-6; D: NA; CDR3: CASSYPEGGNTEAFF; DNA: TGTGCCAGCAGTTACCCGGAAGGAGGGAACACTGAAGCTTTCTTT
size: once; J: TRBJ1-5; V: TRBV7-9; D: NA; CDR3: CASSLSGNQPQHF; DNA: TGTGCCAGCAGCTTGTCCGGCAATCAGCCCCAGCATTTT
size: NA; J: TRBJ1-4; V: TRBV18; D: NA; CDR3: CASSPSTGLNEKLFF; DNA: TGTGCCAGCTCACCATCGACAGGCCTCAATGAAAAACTGTTTTTT
size: NA; J: TRBJ1-6; V: TRBV27; D: NA; CDR3: CASSLMSPTGNSPLHF; DNA: TGTGCCAGCAGTTTGATGAGCCCGACGGGAAATTCACCCCTCCACTTT
size: once; J: TRBJ2-7; V: TRBV10-1; D: NA; CDR3: CASSESLNPAYEQYF; DNA: TGCGCCAGCAGTGAGTCTTTGAACCCAGCCTACGAGCAGTACTTC
size: NA; J: TRBJ2-7; V: TRBV20-1; D: NA; CDR3: CSASGSPRPDYEQYF; DNA: TGCAGTGCTAGTGGGTCCCCGAGACCCGATTACGAGCAGTACTTC
size: NA; J: TRBJ1-4; V: TRBV2; D: NA; CDR3: CASSQLRGFNEKLFF; DNA: TGTGCCAGCAGCCAACTGCGGGGGTTCAATGAAAAACTGTTTTTT
size: NA; J: TRBJ1-2; V: TRBV28; D: NA; CDR3: CASSFGSGNYGYTF; DNA: TGTGCCAGCAGTTTTGGAAGCGGTAACTATGGCTACACCTTC
size: NA; J: TRBJ2-7; V: TRBV2; D: NA; CDR3: CASNQDRMTYEQYF; DNA: TGTGCCAGCAACCAGGACCGAATGACCTACGAGCAGTACTTC
size: NA; J: TRBJ1-5; V: TRBV28; D: NA; CDR3: CASSLRDNQPQHF; DNA: TGTGCCAGCAGTTTACGGGACAATCAGCCCCAGCATTTT